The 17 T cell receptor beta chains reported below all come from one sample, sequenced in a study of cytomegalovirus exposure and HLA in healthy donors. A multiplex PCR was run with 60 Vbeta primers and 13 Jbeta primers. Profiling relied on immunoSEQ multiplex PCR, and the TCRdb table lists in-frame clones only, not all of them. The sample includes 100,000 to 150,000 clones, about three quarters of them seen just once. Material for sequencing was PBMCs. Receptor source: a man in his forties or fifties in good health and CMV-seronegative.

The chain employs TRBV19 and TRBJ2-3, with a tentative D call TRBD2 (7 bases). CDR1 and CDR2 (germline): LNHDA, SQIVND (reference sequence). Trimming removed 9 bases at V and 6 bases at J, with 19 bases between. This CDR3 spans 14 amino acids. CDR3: CASSRGHTPDTQYF. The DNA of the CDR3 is TGTGCCAGCTCGCGGGGGCACACACCTGATACGCAGTATTTT.

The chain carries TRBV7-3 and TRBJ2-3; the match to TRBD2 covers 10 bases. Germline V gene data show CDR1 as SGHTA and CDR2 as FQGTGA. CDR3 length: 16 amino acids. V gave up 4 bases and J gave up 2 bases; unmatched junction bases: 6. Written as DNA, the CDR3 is TGTGCCAGCAGCTACCTAGCGGGGGAAAACACAGATACGCAGTATTTT. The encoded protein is CASSYLAGENTDTQYF.

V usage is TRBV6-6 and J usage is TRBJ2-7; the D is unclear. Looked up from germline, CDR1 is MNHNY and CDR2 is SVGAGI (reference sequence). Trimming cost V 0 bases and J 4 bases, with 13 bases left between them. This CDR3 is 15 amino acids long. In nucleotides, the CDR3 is TGTGCCAGCAGTTACTCATTACAGCCTGTTTACGAGCAGTACTTC. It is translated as CASSYSLQPVYEQYF.

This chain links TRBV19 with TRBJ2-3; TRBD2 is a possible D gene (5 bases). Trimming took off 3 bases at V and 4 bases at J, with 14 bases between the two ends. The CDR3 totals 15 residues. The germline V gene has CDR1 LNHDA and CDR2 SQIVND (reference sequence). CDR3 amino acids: CASSIARRQADTQYF. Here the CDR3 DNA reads TGTGCCAGTAGTATCGCCAGGAGGCAAGCAGATACGCAGTATTTT. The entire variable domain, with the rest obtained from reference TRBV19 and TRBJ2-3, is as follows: DGGITQSPKYLFRKEGQNVTLSCEQNLNHDAMYWYRQDPGQGLRLIYYSQIVNDFQKGDIAEGYSVSREKKESFPLTVTSAQKNPTAFYLCASSIARRQADTQYFGPGTRLTVL.

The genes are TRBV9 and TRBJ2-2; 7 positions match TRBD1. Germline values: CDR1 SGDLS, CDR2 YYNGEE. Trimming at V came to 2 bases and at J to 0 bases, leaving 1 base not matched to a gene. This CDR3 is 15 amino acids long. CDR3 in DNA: TGTGCCAGCAGCGTCCAGGGGGCGAACACCGGGGAGCTGTTTTTT. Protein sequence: CASSVQGANTGELFF.

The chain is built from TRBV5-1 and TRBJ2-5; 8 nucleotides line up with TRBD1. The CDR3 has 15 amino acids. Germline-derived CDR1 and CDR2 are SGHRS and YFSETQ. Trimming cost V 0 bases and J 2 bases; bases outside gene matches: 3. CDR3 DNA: TGCGCCAGCAGCTTGGGGACAGGGACACAAGAGACCCAGTACTTC. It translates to CASSLGTGTQETQYF.

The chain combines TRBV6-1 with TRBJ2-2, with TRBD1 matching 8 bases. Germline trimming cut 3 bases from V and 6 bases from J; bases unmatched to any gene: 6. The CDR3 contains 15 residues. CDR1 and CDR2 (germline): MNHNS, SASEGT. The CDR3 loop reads CASSDRTGRAGELFF. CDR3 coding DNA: TGTGCCAGCAGTGACAGGACAGGGCGGGCCGGGGAGCTGTTTTTT.

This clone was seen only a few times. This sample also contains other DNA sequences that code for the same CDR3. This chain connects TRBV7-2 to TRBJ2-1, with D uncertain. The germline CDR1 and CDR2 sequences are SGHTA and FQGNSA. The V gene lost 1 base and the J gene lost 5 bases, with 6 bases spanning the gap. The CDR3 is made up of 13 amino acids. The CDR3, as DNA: TGTGCCAGCAGCTTAGTTCGAGACAATGAGCAGTTCTTC. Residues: CASSLVRDNEQFF.

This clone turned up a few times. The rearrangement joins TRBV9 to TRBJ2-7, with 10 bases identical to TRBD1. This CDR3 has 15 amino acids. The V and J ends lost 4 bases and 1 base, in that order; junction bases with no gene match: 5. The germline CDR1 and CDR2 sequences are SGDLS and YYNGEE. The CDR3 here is CASSPRDRGSYEQYF. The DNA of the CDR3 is TGTGCCAGCAGCCCTCGGGACAGGGGATCCTACGAGCAGTACTTC.

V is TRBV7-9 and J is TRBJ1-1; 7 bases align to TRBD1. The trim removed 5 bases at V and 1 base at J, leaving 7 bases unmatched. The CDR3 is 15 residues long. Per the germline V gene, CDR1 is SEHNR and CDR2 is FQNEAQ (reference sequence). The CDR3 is CASSTGVGGNTEAFF. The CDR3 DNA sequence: TGTGCCAGCAGCACAGGGGTGGGGGGGAACACTGAAGCTTTCTTT.

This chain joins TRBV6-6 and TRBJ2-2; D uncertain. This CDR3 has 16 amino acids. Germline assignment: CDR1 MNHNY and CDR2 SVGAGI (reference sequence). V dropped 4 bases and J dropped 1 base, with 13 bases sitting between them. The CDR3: CASSFSGGRNTGELFF. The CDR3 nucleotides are TGTGCCAGCAGTTTTTCTGGCGGCAGGAACACCGGGGAGCTGTTTTTT.

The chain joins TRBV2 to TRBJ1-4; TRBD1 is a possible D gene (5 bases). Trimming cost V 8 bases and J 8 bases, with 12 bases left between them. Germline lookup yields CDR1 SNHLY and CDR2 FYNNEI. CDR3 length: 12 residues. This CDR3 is CASWGGREKLFF. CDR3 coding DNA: TGTGCCAGCTGGGGGGGTCGCGAAAAACTGTTTTTT.

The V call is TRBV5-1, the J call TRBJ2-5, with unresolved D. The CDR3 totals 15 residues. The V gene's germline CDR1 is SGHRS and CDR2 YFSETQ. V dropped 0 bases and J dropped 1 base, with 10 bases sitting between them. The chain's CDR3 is CASSLGPRPQETQYF. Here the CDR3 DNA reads TGCGCCAGCAGCTTGGGTCCGCGCCCCCAAGAGACCCAGTACTTC.

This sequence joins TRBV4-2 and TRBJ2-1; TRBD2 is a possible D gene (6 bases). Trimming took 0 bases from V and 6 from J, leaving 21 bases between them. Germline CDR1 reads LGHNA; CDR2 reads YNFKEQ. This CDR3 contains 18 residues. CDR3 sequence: CASSQETGEWSDLNEQFF. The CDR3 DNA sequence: TGTGCCAGCAGCCAAGAGACGGGAGAGTGGTCCGACCTCAATGAGCAGTTCTTC.

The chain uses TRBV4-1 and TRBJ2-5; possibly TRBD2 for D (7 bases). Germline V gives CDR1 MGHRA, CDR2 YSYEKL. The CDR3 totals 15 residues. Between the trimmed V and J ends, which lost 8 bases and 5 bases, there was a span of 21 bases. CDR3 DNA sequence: TGCGCCAGCCACCGTGGGGGGGGCAGGCGGGAGACCCAGTACTTC. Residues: CASHRGGGRRETQYF.

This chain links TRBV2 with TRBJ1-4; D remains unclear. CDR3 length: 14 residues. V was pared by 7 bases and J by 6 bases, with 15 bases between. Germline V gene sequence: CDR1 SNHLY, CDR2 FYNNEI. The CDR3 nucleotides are TGTGCCAGCAATCTACAGAGCCGAGATGAAAAACTGTTTTTT. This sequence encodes CASNLQSRDEKLFF.

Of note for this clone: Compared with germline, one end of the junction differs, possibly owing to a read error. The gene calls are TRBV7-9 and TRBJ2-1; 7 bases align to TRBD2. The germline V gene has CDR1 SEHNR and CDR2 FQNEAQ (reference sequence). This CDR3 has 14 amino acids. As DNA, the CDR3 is TGTTCCAGCAGCTCCAGCGGGGACTACAATGAGCAGTTCTTC. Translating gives CSSSSSGDYNEQFF.